The 16 T cell receptor beta chains in this list originate from one sample, sequenced in a study of glioma-infiltrating T cells after dendritic cell vaccination. Sequencing used immunoSEQ multiplex PCR; TCRdb keeps in-frame clones, though not all of them. Altogether about 95,000 clones are present, approximately 81% being singletons, with the ten largest covering around 3.2%. The specimen comprised blood, sampled before dendritic cell vaccination. These receptors came from a human donor with glioblastoma.

The chain employs TRBV6-5 and TRBJ1-5; maybe TRBD1 (5 bases). The CDR3 runs 12 residues. Trimming cost V 7 bases and J 5 bases, with 9 bases left between them. From germline, CDR1 is MNHEY and CDR2 SVGAGI. In nucleotides, the CDR3 is TGTGCCAGCACCTCGGGGGATCAGCCCCAGCATTTT. It is translated as CASTSGDQPQHF.

The chain carries TRBV2 and TRBJ1-4, with D perhaps TRBD1 (5 bases). Germline V gene lookup returns CDR1 SNHLY and CDR2 FYNNEI. The CDR3 is 14 residues long. The V end was cut by 3 bases, the J end by 4 bases, with 9 bases between. In nucleotides, the CDR3 is TGTGCCAGCAGTGAGGGGGGGGTTAATGAAAAACTGTTTTTT. This sequence encodes CASSEGGVNEKLFF.

This rearrangement joins TRBV27 to TRBJ1-5; no reliable D call. The V end was cut by 6 bases, the J end by 8 bases, with 14 bases between. In germline, CDR1 is MNHEY, CDR2 SMNVEV (reference sequence). This CDR3 is 13 amino acids long. CDR3 DNA: TGTGCCAGCAGCCACGACTCACAAGAGCCCCAGCATTTT. Its translation is CASSHDSQEPQHF.

The V gene is TRBV19, the J gene TRBJ1-6, with a tentative D call TRBD1 (6 bases). Trimming left V 7 bases short and J 5 bases short, with 15 bases between. This CDR3 spans 15 amino acids. Germline CDR1 and CDR2: LNHDA and SQIVND (reference sequence). CDR3 region: CASKKQGQNNSPLHF. Written as DNA, the CDR3 is TGTGCCAGTAAAAAACAAGGACAGAATAATTCACCCCTCCACTTT. The full variable domain, its missing parts supplied by reference TRBV19 and TRBJ1-6, is DGGITQSPKYLFRKEGQNVTLSCEQNLNHDAMYWYRQDPGQGLRLIYYSQIVNDFQKGDIAEGYSVSREKKESFPLTVTSAQKNPTAFYLCASKKQGQNNSPLHFGNGTRLTVT.

The V call is TRBV30, the J call TRBJ1-6; D not certain. This CDR3 comprises 13 residues. Trimming took 5 bases from V and 14 from J, leaving 19 bases between them. Germline CDR1 reads GTSNPN; CDR2 reads SVGIG (reference sequence). Here the CDR3 reads CAWSSEGSLALHF. The DNA for the CDR3 is TGTGCCTGGTCGTCCGAAGGGAGTCTGGCCCTCCACTTT.

This chain links TRBV14 with TRBJ1-6; D possibly corresponds to TRBD1 (6 bases). Germline V gene sequence: CDR1 SGHDN, CDR2 FVKESK. With 2 bases removed from V and 7 bases from J, the gap between germline ends came to 12 bases. This CDR3 is 15 amino acids long. CDR3 amino acids: CASSQFRGRNSPLHF. In DNA, the CDR3 is TGTGCCAGCAGCCAATTCAGGGGACGGAATTCACCCCTCCACTTT.

The chain carries TRBV6-1 and TRBJ1-2, with TRBD1 matching 10 bases. V dropped 10 bases and J dropped 7; count of bases not matched to a gene: 15. CDR3 length: 15 residues. CDR1 is MNHNS and CDR2 is SASEGT in the germline V gene. In DNA form, the CDR3 reads TGTGCCACCAGAGGTATCCGGGACAGGGGAGGTGGCTACACCTTC. Translated: CATRGIRDRGGGYTF.

Points on this clone: The junction does not match germline at one end; this may be a read error. The V call is TRBV7-6, the J call TRBJ2-5; D remains unclear. The CDR3 is 11 amino acids. The V gene's germline CDR1 is SGHVS and CDR2 FNYEAQ. In nucleotides, the CDR3 is TGTGCCAGCAGCCATCAAGAGGCCCAGTACTTC. It specifies CASSHQEAQYF. Complete variable domain (other parts from reference TRBV7-6 and TRBJ2-5): GAGVSQSPRYKVTKRGQDVALRCDPISGHVSLYWYRQALGQGPEFLTYFNYEAQQDKSGLPNDRFSAERPEGSISTLTIQRTEQRDSAMYRCASSHQEAQYFGPGTRLLVL.

The chain recombines TRBV6-5 with TRBJ2-7; 9 nucleotides agree with TRBD2. The length of the CDR3 is 14 residues. Germline assignment: CDR1 MNHEY and CDR2 SVGAGI. The trim removed 5 bases at V and 3 bases at J, leaving 5 bases unmatched. The DNA for the CDR3 is TGTGCCAGCAGTCGGGCGGGAGGGCTCTACGAGCAGTACTTC. It codes for CASSRAGGLYEQYF.

The chain is built from TRBV5-4 and TRBJ2-3; 11 nucleotides agree with TRBD2. Germline V gives CDR1 SGHNT, CDR2 YYREEE (reference sequence). V trimming: 0 bases; J trimming: 7 bases; junction bases outside the gene matches: 4. The CDR3 contains 15 residues. The CDR3 loop is CASSLDSGRANTQYF. The CDR3, as DNA: TGTGCCAGCAGCTTGGATAGCGGGAGGGCAAATACGCAGTATTTT.

The V and J genes are TRBV5-4 and TRBJ2-3; D remains unclear. This CDR3 region has 12 residues. Germline CDR1 and CDR2: SGHNT and YYREEE (reference sequence). Deletions cut 3 bases from V and 0 bases from J, with 2 bases between. The DNA of the CDR3 is TGTGCCAGCAGCTCTAGCACAGATACGCAGTATTTT. This translates into CASSSSTDTQYF.

The chain combines TRBV5-4 with TRBJ1-4; D ambiguous. This CDR3 region has 14 residues. Between the trimmed V and J ends, which lost 4 bases and 4 bases, there was a span of 11 bases. Germline V gives CDR1 SGHNT, CDR2 YYREEE (reference sequence). CDR3 DNA sequence: TGTGCCAGCAGCCAGCCCGGGGATAATGAAAAACTGTTTTTT. Translating gives CASSQPGDNEKLFF.

The V call is TRBV7-2, the J call TRBJ1-1, with D possibly being TRBD1 (6 bases). V lost 5 bases to trimming and J lost 6 bases, with 19 bases between them. This CDR3 region has 15 residues. The germline CDR1 and CDR2 sequences are SGHTA and FQGNSA. The CDR3 nucleotides read TGTGCCAGCAGCCTCCCCTGGGGCAGGGGTGCTGAAGCTTTCTTT. Translating gives CASSLPWGRGAEAFF.

The chain recombines TRBV27 with TRBJ2-3; 10 nucleotides match TRBD2. Per the germline V gene, CDR1 is MNHEY and CDR2 is SMNVEV (reference sequence). With V trimmed by 6 bases and J by 5 bases, 8 bases remained unmatched. The CDR3 is 15 amino acids. Here the CDR3 DNA reads TGTGCCAGCAGGGAGCGGGAGGGCCCGGGAGATACGCAGTATTTT. This encodes CASREREGPGDTQYF.

This chain links TRBV11-2 with TRBJ1-4, with D uncertain. Trimming took 3 bases from V and 7 from J, leaving 6 bases between them. The germline gives CDR1 SGHAT, CDR2 FQNNGV. CDR3 length equals 12 residues. Written as DNA, the CDR3 is TGTGCCAGCAGCTTTAGCCGTGAAAAACTGTTTTTT. Translated: CASSFSREKLFF. Filled out from reference TRBV11-2 and TRBJ1-4, the complete variable domain reads EAGVAQSPRYKIIEKRQSVAFWCNPISGHATLYWYQQILGQGPKLLIQFQNNGVVDDSQLPKDRFSAERLKGVDSTLKIQPAKLEDSAVYLCASSFSREKLFFGSGTQLSVL.

This chain links TRBV14 with TRBJ1-2, with D uncertain. Deletions cut 1 base from V and 5 bases from J, with 5 bases between. The CDR3 runs 12 residues. The germline V gene has CDR1 SGHDN and CDR2 FVKESK. This CDR3 is CASSQGLYGYTF. The CDR3 bases are TGTGCCAGCAGCCAAGGACTATATGGCTACACCTTC.